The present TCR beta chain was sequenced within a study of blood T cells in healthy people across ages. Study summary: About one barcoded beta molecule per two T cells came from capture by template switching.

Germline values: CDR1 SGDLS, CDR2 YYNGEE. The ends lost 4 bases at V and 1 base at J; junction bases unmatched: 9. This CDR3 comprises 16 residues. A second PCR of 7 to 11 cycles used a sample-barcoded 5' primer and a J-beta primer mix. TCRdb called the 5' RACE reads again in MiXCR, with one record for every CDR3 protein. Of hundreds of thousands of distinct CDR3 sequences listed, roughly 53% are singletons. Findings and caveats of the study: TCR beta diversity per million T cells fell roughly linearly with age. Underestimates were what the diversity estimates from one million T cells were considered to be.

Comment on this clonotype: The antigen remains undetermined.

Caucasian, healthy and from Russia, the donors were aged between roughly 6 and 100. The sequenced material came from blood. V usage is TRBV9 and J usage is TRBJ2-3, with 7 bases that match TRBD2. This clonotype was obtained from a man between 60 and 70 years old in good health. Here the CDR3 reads CASSQRSGRGTDTQYF. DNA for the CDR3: TGTGCCAGCAGCCAGAGATCGGGGAGGGGCACAGATACGCAGTATTTT.